This T cell receptor (beta chain) emerged from a study of shared clonotypes between healthy human individuals. At the level of the study: Researchers drew samples from a couple of women and a few men aged 18 to 49. General study findings and limits: Generally, naive subsets came out with larger estimated richness than memory subsets. Sharing across four donors was highest in naive CD4 (about 5%) and lowest in memory CD8 (roughly 0.4%).

Germline assignment: CDR1 MGHRA and CDR2 YSYEKL. The CDR3 has 16 amino acids. The V end was cut by 1 base, the J end by 5 bases, with 17 bases between. Worth noting for this clone: No antigen is known for it.

Original handling: With immunoSEQ giving junction-only sequences and no quality scores, filtering differed. TCRdb's table, derived via immunoSEQ multiplex PCR, lists solely in-frame clones and lacks some. That table furnishes V, J and clone size, whereas the DNA furnished D and trimming. The sample has more than 2 million clones; roughly 94% are singletons. Selected positively for CCR7 and CD45RO-negative, naive CD8 cells excluded terminally differentiated effector memory CD45RA+ cells. The V gene is TRBV4-1, the J gene TRBJ1-1; D not resolved. The sample consisted of naive CD8+ T cells sorted from blood. The origin of this receptor is a man aged 18 to 29 in good health. The CDR3 spells CASSQAPHSGGTEAFF. CDR3 nucleotides: TGCGCCAGCAGCCAAGCTCCCCACAGTGGAGGGACTGAAGCTTTCTTT.